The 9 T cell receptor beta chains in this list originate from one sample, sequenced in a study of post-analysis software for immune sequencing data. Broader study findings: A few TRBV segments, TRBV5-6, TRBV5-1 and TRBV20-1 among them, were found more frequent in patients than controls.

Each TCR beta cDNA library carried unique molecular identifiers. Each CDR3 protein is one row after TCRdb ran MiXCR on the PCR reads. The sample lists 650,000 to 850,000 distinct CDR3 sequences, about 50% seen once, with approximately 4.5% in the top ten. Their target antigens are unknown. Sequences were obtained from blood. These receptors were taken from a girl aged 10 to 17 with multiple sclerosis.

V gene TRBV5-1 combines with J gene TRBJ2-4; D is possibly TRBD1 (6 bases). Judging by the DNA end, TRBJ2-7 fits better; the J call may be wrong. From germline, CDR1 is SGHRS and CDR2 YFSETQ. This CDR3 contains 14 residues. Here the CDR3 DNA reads TGCGCCAGCAGCTTGTGGGACAAATCCTACGAGCAGTACTTC. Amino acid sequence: CASSLWDKSYEQYF.

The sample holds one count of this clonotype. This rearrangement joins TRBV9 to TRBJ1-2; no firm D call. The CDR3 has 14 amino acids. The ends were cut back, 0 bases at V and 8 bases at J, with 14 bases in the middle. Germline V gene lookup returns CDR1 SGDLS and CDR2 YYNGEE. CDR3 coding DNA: TGTGCCAGCAGCGTAGCTCCCAGGACCGACGGCTACACCTTC. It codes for CASSVAPRTDGYTF. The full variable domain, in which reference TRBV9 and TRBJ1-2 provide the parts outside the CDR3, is DSGVTQTPKHLITATGQRVTLRCSPRSGDLSVYWYQQSLDQGLQFLIQYYNGEERAKGNILERFSAQQFPDLHSELNLSSLELGDSALYFCASSVAPRTDGYTFGSGTRLTVV.

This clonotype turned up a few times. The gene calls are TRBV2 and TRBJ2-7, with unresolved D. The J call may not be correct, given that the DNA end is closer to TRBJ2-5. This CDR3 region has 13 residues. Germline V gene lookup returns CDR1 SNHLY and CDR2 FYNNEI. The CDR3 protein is CASRTEHSGTQYF. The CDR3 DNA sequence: TGTGCCAGCAGGACCGAACACTCGGGGACCCAGTACTTC.

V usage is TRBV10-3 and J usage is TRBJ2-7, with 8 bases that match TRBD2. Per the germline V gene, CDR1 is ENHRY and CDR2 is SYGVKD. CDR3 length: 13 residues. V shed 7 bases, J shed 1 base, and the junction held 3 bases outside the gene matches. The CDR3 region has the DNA TGTGCCATCACAGCGGGGGCGTCCTACGAGCAGTACTTC. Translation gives CAITAGASYEQYF.

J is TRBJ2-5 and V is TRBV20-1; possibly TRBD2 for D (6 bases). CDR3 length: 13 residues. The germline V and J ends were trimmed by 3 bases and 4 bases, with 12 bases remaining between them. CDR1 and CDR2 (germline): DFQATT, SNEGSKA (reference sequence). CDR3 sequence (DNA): TGCAGTGCTAGGAGCGGGTTTGTAGAGACCCAGTACTTC. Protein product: CSARSGFVETQYF.

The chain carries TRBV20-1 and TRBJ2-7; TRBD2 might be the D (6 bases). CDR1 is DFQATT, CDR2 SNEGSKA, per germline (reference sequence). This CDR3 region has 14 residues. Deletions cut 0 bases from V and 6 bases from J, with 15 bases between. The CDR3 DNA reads TGCAGTGCTAGAGACCCGGGACTCCTGAGCGAGCAGTACTTC. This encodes CSARDPGLLSEQYF.

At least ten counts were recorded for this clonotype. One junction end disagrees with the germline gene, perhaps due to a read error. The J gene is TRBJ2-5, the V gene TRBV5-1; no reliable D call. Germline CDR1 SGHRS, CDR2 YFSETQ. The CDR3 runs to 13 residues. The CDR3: CASSLSGQETQYF. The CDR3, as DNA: TGTGCCAGCAGTTTATCGGGCCAAGAGACCCAGTACTTC.

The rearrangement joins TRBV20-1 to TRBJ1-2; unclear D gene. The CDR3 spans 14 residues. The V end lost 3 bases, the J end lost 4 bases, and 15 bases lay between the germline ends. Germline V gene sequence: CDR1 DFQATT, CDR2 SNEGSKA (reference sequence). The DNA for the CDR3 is TGCAGTGCTAGGGCGGCGGAGGATGGCTATGGCTACACCTTC. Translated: CSARAAEDGYGYTF.

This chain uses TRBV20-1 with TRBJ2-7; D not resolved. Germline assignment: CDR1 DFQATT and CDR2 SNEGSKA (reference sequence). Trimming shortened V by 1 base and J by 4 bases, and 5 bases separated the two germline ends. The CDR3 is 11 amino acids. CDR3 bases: TGCAGTGCTAGAGGCAGGTACGAGCAGTACTTC. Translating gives CSARGRYEQYF.